This T cell receptor beta chain appears in the sequencing data of a study of cytomegalovirus exposure and HLA in healthy donors. Study-wide findings and caveats: Most TCR beta V segments were productive about 87% or about 30% of the time in an earlier analysis. A later analysis reportedly identified an Asian-associated ancestry cluster as carrying fewer N-insertions than the roughly 700-donor mean. Researchers reported in a later analysis that a missense DCLRE1C variant was tied to TCR beta V- and J-gene trimming.

CDR1 and CDR2 from the germline V gene are SGDLS and YYNGEE. Between the trimmed V and J ends, which lost 4 bases and 3 bases, there was a span of 8 bases. The CDR3 is 13 amino acids. PCR involved 60 Vbeta and 13 Jbeta primers. The protocol was immunoSEQ multiplex PCR, while the TCRdb copy is restricted to in-frame clones and leaves out a portion. The listing records about 160,000 clones. As regards this clone: Antigen unknown.

The rearrangement uses TRBV9 and TRBJ1-5, with D hard to call. Material: PBMCs. This TCR was sampled from a woman in her sixties in good health and CMV-seronegative. CDR3 bases: TGTGCCAGCAGCCTCAGTGACAATCAGCCCCAGCATTTT. Its protein product is CASSLSDNQPQHF.